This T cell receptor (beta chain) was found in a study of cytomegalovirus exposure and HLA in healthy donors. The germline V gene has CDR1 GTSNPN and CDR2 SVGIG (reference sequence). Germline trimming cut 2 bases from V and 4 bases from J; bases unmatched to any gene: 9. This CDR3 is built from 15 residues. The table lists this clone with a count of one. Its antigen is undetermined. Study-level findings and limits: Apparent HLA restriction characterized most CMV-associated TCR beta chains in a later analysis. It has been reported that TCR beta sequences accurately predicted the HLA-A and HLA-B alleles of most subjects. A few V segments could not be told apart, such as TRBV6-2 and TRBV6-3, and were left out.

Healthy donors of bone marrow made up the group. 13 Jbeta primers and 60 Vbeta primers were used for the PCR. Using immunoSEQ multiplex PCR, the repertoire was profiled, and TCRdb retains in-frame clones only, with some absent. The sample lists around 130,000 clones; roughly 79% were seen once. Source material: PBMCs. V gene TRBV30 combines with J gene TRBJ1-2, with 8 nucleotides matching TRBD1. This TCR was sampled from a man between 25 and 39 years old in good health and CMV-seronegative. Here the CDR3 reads CAWSFRTGILYGYTF. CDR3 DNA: TGTGCCTGGAGTTTTCGGACAGGGATCCTCTATGGCTACACCTTC. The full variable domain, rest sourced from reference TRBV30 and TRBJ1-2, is SQTIHQWPATLVQPVGSPLSLECTVEGTSNPNLYWYRQAAGRGLQLLFYSVGIGQISSEVPQNLSASRPQDRQFILSSKKLLLSDSGFYLCAWSFRTGILYGYTFGSGTRLTVV.